Listed below are T cell receptor beta chains from one sample, sequenced in a study of siplizumab effects on memory and regulatory T cells. TCRdb's table, derived via immunoSEQ multiplex PCR, lists solely in-frame clones and lacks some. Among some 100,000 clones listed, about 90% were seen once. Source material: CD4+ T cells sorted from blood. The receptors derive from a human donor in good health. Some clones in this sample may be carry-over from other donors' samples. Both conserved end residues are part of each CDR3. The order of the fields is clone size, D gene, V gene, J gene, CDR3 protein, CDR3 DNA. The D gene is left open where the match is weak. Size is stated for part of the rows, as once, few or many counts, or as a class when the clone is expanded.

abundance: NA
d_gene: NA
v_gene: TRBV7-3
j_gene: TRBJ2-2
CDR3aa: CASSEWGVAGELFF
CDR3nt: TGTGCCAGCAGTGAATGGGGCGTTGCCGGGGAGCTGTTTTTT

abundance: NA
d_gene: NA
v_gene: TRBV2
j_gene: TRBJ1-5
CDR3aa: CASSEMTSNQPQHF
CDR3nt: TGTGCCAGCAGTGAAATGACTAGCAATCAGCCCCAGCATTTT

abundance: NA
d_gene: NA
v_gene: TRBV18
j_gene: TRBJ1-5
CDR3aa: CASSPDIEDQPQHF
CDR3nt: TGTGCCAGCTCACCGGATATTGAAGATCAGCCCCAGCATTTT

abundance: NA
d_gene: TRBD1
v_gene: TRBV19
j_gene: TRBJ1-2
CDR3aa: CASSRPFPGQGQGYTF
CDR3nt: TGTGCCAGTAGTAGGCCCTTCCCGGGACAGGGACAAGGCTACACCTTC

abundance: NA
d_gene: TRBD2
v_gene: TRBV5-1
j_gene: TRBJ2-7
CDR3aa: CASSLALAGDNYEQYF
CDR3nt: TGCGCCAGCAGCTTGGCCCTAGCGGGAGACAACTACGAGCAGTACTTC

abundance: NA
d_gene: TRBD2
v_gene: TRBV5-4
j_gene: TRBJ2-5
CDR3aa: CASSPPGGTPQETQYF
CDR3nt: TGTGCCAGCAGCCCCCCGGGGGGGACCCCCCAAGAGACCCAGTACTTC

abundance: NA
d_gene: TRBD1
v_gene: TRBV14
j_gene: TRBJ2-3
CDR3aa: CASSQDAGTGSGTQYF
CDR3nt: TGTGCCAGCAGCCAAGATGCGGGGACAGGGTCCGGTACGCAGTATTTT

abundance: NA
d_gene: NA
v_gene: TRBV7-2
j_gene: TRBJ2-7
CDR3aa: CASSEGVGESYEQYF
CDR3nt: TGTGCCAGCAGCGAAGGGGTAGGGGAGTCCTACGAGCAGTACTTC

abundance: NA
d_gene: TRBD1
v_gene: TRBV10-2
j_gene: TRBJ2-7
CDR3aa: CASSGGGQGESEQYF
CDR3nt: TGCGCCAGCAGTGGGGGGGGACAGGGGGAAAGCGAGCAGTACTTC

abundance: NA
d_gene: NA
v_gene: TRBV2
j_gene: TRBJ2-5
CDR3aa: CASSEGAETQYF
CDR3nt: TGTGCCAGCAGTGAAGGCGCGGAGACCCAGTACTTC

abundance: NA
d_gene: TRBD1
v_gene: TRBV30
j_gene: TRBJ1-2
CDR3aa: CAWGTGYGYTF
CDR3nt: TGTGCCTGGGGGACAGGTTATGGCTACACCTTC

abundance: NA
d_gene: NA
v_gene: TRBV29-1
j_gene: TRBJ2-6
CDR3aa: CSVMTDSGANVLTF
CDR3nt: TGCAGCGTCATGACGGACTCTGGGGCCAACGTCCTGACTTTC

abundance: NA
d_gene: NA
v_gene: TRBV9
j_gene: TRBJ2-3
CDR3aa: CASSVDGSTDTQYF
CDR3nt: TGTGCCAGCAGCGTAGACGGGAGCACAGATACGCAGTATTTT

abundance: NA
d_gene: NA
v_gene: TRBV14
j_gene: TRBJ2-7
CDR3aa: CASSRGPVEEQYF
CDR3nt: TGTGCCAGCAGCCGCGGACCAGTTGAGGAGCAGTACTTC

abundance: once
d_gene: NA
v_gene: TRBV4-1
j_gene: TRBJ2-5
CDR3aa: CASSQDRQGWETQYF
CDR3nt: TGCGCCAGCAGCCAAGATCGGCAGGGATGGGAGACCCAGTACTTC

abundance: NA
d_gene: NA
v_gene: TRBV7-9
j_gene: TRBJ1-4
CDR3aa: CASSLGTANEKLFF
CDR3nt: TGTGCCAGCAGCTTAGGGACAGCTAATGAAAAACTGTTTTTT

abundance: NA
d_gene: NA
v_gene: TRBV6-5
j_gene: TRBJ2-2
CDR3aa: CATRGGAGELFF
CDR3nt: TGTGCCACCAGGGGTGGAGCCGGGGAGCTGTTTTTT

abundance: NA
d_gene: TRBD1
v_gene: TRBV4-2
j_gene: TRBJ2-7
CDR3aa: CASSQMQGAEEQYF
CDR3nt: TGTGCCAGCAGCCAAATGCAGGGGGCAGAGGAGCAGTACTTC

abundance: NA
d_gene: NA
v_gene: TRBV30
j_gene: TRBJ1-1
CDR3aa: CAWSQGPRNTEAFF
CDR3nt: TGTGCCTGGAGCCAGGGACCGAGGAACACTGAAGCTTTCTTT

abundance: NA
d_gene: NA
v_gene: TRBV6-5
j_gene: TRBJ1-1
CDR3aa: CASSRTGLNTEAFF
CDR3nt: TGTGCCAGCAGCCGAACAGGGCTGAACACTGAAGCTTTCTTT

abundance: NA
d_gene: NA
v_gene: TRBV9
j_gene: TRBJ2-3
CDR3aa: CASSVTITDTQYF
CDR3nt: TGTGCCAGCAGCGTAACTATCACAGATACGCAGTATTTT

abundance: NA
d_gene: TRBD2
v_gene: TRBV11-2
j_gene: TRBJ2-7
CDR3aa: CASSLGLAGGARYF
CDR3nt: TGTGCCAGCAGCTTGGGGCTAGCGGGAGGAGCTCGGTACTTC

abundance: NA
d_gene: NA
v_gene: TRBV5-1
j_gene: TRBJ2-5
CDR3aa: CASSLGVDAKTQYF
CDR3nt: TGCGCCAGCAGCTTGGGCGTGGACGCGAAGACCCAGTACTTC

abundance: NA
d_gene: NA
v_gene: TRBV5-1
j_gene: TRBJ2-1
CDR3aa: CASSLSQRTYNEQFF
CDR3nt: TGCGCCAGCAGCTTGTCCCAGCGGACCTACAATGAGCAGTTCTTC

abundance: NA
d_gene: NA
v_gene: TRBV7-3
j_gene: TRBJ2-1
CDR3aa: CASSFTGGRSYNEQFF
CDR3nt: TGTGCCAGCAGTTTTACCGGAGGCCGCTCCTACAATGAGCAGTTCTTC

abundance: NA
d_gene: NA
v_gene: TRBV11-2
j_gene: TRBJ1-1
CDR3aa: CASSVGTRSEAFF
CDR3nt: TGTGCCAGCAGCGTCGGGACAAGGAGTGAAGCTTTCTTT

abundance: NA
d_gene: NA
v_gene: TRBV7-9
j_gene: TRBJ2-1
CDR3aa: CASSSHFGAYNEQFF
CDR3nt: TGTGCCAGCAGCTCACATTTTGGGGCGTACAATGAGCAGTTCTTC

abundance: NA
d_gene: TRBD1
v_gene: TRBV19
j_gene: TRBJ2-7
CDR3aa: CASSTRDRNYEQYF
CDR3nt: TGTGCCAGTAGTACCCGGGACAGAAACTACGAGCAGTACTTC

abundance: NA
d_gene: NA
v_gene: TRBV21-1
j_gene: TRBJ2-1
CDR3aa: CASSKDGTSGSDNEQFF
CDR3nt: TGTGCCAGCAGCAAAGATGGGACTAGCGGGAGTGACAATGAGCAGTTCTTC